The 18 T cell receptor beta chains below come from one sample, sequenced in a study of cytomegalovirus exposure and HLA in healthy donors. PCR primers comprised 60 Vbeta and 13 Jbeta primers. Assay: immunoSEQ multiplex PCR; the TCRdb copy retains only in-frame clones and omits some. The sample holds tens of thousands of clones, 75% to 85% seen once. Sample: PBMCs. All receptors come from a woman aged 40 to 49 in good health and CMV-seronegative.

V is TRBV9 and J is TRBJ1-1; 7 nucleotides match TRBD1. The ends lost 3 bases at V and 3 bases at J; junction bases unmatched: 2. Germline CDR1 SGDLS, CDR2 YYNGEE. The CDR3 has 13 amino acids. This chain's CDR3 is CASSDDRDTEAFF. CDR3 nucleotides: TGTGCCAGCAGCGACGACAGGGACACTGAAGCTTTCTTT.

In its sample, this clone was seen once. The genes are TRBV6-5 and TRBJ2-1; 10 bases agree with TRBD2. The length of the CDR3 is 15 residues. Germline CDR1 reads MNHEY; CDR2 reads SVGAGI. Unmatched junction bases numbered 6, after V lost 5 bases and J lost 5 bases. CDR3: CASSPLAGTDNEQFF. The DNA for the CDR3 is TGTGCCAGCAGTCCACTAGCGGGAACCGACAATGAGCAGTTCTTC.

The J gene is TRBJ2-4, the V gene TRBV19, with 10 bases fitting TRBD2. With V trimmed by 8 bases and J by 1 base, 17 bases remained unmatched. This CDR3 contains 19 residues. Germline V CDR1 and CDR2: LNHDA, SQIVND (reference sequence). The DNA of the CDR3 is TGTGCCAGTGCCCCCCGGGCTAGCGGGAGCCCCGGGGCCAAAAACATTCAGTACTTC. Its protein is CASAPRASGSPGAKNIQYF.

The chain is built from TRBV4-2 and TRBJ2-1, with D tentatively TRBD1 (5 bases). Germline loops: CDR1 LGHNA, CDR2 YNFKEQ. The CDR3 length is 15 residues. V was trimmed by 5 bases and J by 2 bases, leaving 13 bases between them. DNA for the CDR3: TGTGCCAGCAGCGAAGGAGCACAGGCCTACAATGAGCAGTTCTTC. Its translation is CASSEGAQAYNEQFF.

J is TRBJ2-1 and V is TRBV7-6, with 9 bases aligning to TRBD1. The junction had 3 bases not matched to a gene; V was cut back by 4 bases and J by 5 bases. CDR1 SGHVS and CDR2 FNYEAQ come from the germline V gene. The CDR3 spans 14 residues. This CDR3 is CASSSRTGDNEQFF. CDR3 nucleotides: TGTGCCAGCAGCTCCCGGACAGGGGACAATGAGCAGTTCTTC.

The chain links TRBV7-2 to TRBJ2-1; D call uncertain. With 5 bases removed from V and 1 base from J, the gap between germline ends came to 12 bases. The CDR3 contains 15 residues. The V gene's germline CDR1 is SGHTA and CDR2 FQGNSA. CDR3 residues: CASSPPRGSYNEQFF. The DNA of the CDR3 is TGTGCCAGCAGCCCCCCCCGAGGATCCTACAATGAGCAGTTCTTC.

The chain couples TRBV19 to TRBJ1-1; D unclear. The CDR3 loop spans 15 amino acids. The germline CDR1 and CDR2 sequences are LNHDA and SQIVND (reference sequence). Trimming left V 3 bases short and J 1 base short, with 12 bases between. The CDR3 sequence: CASSIPFGGNTEAFF. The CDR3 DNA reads TGTGCCAGTAGTATCCCCTTTGGAGGGAACACTGAAGCTTTCTTT. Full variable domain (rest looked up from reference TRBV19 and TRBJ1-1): DGGITQSPKYLFRKEGQNVTLSCEQNLNHDAMYWYRQDPGQGLRLIYYSQIVNDFQKGDIAEGYSVSREKKESFPLTVTSAQKNPTAFYLCASSIPFGGNTEAFFGQGTRLTVV.

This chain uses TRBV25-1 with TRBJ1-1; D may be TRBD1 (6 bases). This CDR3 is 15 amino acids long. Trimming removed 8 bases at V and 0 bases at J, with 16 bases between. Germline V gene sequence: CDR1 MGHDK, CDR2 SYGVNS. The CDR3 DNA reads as TGTGCCAGCGCTCTTGCGGACAGCATGAACACTGAAGCTTTCTTT. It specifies CASALADSMNTEAFF.

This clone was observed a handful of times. CDR3 DNA sequence: TGCGCCAGCACCTCCGGGACAGTGGGGGAGACCCAGTACTTC. This encodes CASTSGTVGETQYF. The chain employs TRBV5-1 and TRBJ2-5, with 7 bases fitting TRBD1. The J segment lost 5 bases and the V segment lost 6 bases, leaving 10 bases of the junction unmatched. The CDR3 covers 14 residues. Germline V gene lookup returns CDR1 SGHRS and CDR2 YFSETQ.

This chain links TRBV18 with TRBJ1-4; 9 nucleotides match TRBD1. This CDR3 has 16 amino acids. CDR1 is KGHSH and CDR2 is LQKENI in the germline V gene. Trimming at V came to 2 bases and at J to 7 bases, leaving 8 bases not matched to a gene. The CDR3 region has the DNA TGTGCCAGCTCACCATCTTGGGGACAGGGAAGTGAAAAACTGTTTTTT. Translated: CASSPSWGQGSEKLFF.

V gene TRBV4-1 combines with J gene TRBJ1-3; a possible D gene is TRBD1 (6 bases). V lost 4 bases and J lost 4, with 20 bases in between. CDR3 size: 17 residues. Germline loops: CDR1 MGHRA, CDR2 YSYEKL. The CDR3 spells CASSRGWTVESGNTIYF. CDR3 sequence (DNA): TGCGCCAGCAGCCGCGGCTGGACAGTAGAGTCCGGAAACACCATATATTTT.

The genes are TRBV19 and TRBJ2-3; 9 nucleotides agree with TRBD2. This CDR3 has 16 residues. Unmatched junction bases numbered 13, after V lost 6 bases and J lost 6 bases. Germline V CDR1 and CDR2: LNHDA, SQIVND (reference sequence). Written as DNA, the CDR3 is TGTGCCAGTAGCCCACTTGGGACTAGCCGGGTGGATACGCAGTATTTT. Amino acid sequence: CASSPLGTSRVDTQYF.

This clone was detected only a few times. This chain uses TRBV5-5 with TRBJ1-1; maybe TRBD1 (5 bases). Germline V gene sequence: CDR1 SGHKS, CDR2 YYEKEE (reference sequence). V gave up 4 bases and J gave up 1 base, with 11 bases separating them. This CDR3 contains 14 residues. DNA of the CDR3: TGTGCCAGCAGCGACAGCAGGACGAACACTGAAGCTTTCTTT. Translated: CASSDSRTNTEAFF. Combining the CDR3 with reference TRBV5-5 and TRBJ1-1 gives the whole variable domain DAGVTQSPTHLIKTRGQQVTLRCSPISGHKSVSWYQQVLGQGPQFIFQYYEKEERGRGNFPDRFSARQFPNYSSELNVNALLLGDSALYLCASSDSRTNTEAFFGQGTRLTVV.

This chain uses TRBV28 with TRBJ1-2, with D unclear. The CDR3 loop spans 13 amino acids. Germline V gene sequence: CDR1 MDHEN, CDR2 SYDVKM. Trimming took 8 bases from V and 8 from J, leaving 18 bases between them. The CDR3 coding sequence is TGTGCCAGCCGGGAGGGCCGGGCGGAGGGCTACACCTTC. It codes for CASREGRAEGYTF.

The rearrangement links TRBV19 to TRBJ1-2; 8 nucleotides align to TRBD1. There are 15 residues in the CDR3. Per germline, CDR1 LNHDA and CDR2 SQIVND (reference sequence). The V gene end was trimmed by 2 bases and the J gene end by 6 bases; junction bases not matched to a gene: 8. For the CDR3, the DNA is TGTGCCAGTAGTATATCCCGGACAGGGAAGAATGGCTACACCTTC. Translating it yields CASSISRTGKNGYTF.

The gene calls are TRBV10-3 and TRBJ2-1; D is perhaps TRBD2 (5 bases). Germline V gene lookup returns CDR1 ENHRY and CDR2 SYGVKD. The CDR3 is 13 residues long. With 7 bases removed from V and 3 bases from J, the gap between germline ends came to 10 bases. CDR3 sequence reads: CAIKKADYNEQFF. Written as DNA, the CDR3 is TGTGCCATCAAGAAAGCGGACTACAATGAGCAGTTCTTC.

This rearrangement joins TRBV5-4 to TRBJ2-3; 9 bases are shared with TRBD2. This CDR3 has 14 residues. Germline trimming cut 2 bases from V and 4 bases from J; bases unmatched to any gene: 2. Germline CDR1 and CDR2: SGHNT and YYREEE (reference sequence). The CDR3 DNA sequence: TGTGCCAGCAGCTTCCGCGGGAGGGCAGATACGCAGTATTTT. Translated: CASSFRGRADTQYF.

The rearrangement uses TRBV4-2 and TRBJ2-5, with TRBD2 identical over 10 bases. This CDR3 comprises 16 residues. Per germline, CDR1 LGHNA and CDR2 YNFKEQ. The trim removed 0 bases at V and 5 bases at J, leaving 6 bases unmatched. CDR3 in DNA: TGTGCCAGCAGCCAAGACGAGCGGGAGGGCCGGGAGACCCAGTACTTC. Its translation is CASSQDEREGRETQYF.